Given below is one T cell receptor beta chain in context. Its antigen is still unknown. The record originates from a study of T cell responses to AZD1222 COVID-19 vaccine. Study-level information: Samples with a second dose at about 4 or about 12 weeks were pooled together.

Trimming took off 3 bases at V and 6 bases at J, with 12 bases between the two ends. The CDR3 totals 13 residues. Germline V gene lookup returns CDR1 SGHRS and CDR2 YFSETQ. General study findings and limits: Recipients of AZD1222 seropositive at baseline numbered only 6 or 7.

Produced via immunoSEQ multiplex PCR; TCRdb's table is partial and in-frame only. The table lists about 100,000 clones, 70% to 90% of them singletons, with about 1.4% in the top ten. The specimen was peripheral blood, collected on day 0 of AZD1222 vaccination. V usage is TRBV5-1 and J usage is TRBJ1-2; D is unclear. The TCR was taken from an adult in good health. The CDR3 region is CASSWAQLDGYTF. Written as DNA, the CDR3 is TGCGCCAGCAGCTGGGCCCAGCTTGATGGCTACACCTTC.